This TCR beta chain appears in the sequencing data of a study of T-cell reconstitution after alpha-beta-depleted transplantation in children. The TCRbeta library was prepared with unique molecular identifiers. TCRdb redid the calling of the PCR reads with MiXCR, one entry per CDR3 protein. This table holds roughly 180,000 distinct CDR3 sequences, over 8.5% found once. This clonotype was observed many times. Its antigen is unknown. Study outcomes and limitations: A year had passed since transplant, and T-cell counts and diversity by then came mostly from newly produced T cells. Several patients had high TCRbeta diversity at day 60; it came from surviving recipient T cells and thymic progenitors. About two months after transplant, alpha-beta T cells reportedly came from several hundred expanded graft clones.

Germline V CDR1 and CDR2: KGHDR, SFDVKD. The ends lost 4 bases at V and 7 bases at J; junction bases unmatched: 10. The CDR3 is 15 amino acids. The TCR sequence derives from a boy aged 2-9 years with acute myeloid leukemia, due to receive a stem cell transplant. The sequencing used PBMCs, collected before TCRalphabeta/CD19-depleted stem cell transplant. The chain recombines TRBV24-1 with TRBJ2-5; 8 nucleotides agree with TRBD1. The CDR3 DNA reads TGTGCCACCAGTGACCGGGGACAGGCGAGGGGGACCCAGTACTTC. Amino acid sequence: CATSDRGQARGTQYF.